This T cell receptor beta chain was recovered during a study of shared clonotypes between healthy human individuals. Germline V gene lookup returns CDR1 MDHEN and CDR2 SYDVKM. Trimming took 2 bases from V and 0 from J; bases not matched to a gene: 0. The CDR3 consists of 15 residues. TCRdb keeps only in-frame clones here, not all; method: immunoSEQ multiplex PCR. Counted here are a few hundred thousand clones, roughly 84% occurring once; the ten biggest clones make up roughly 15%. Sequenced input: memory CD8+ T cells sorted from blood. As to subset: CD45RO+ cells pooled with CCR7-negative TemRA cells. The clonotype was recovered from a young man in good health. V usage is TRBV28 and J usage is TRBJ2-2; 7 bases are shared with TRBD1. CDR3 sequence (DNA): TGTGCCAGCAGTTTAGGGACAGCGAACACCGGGGAGCTGTTTTTT. It codes for CASSLGTANTGELFF.